The 5 T cell receptor beta chains given below trace back to one sample, sequenced in a study of metastatic and nonmetastatic thyroid tumors. TCRdb redid the clone calls on the PCR reads using MiXCR. The sample has some 25,000 clones, about an eighth seen once. Nobody among the patients had been given any treatment before thyroid surgery. Material: blood. The receptors shown here come from a female donor with papillary thyroid cancer or a benign thyroid nodule (not recorded which). Some clones in this sample may be carry-over from other donors' samples.

This clone has a count of ten or more. The chain recombines TRBV20-1 with TRBJ2-7, with TRBD2 identical over 11 bases. From germline, CDR1 is DFQATT and CDR2 SNEGSKA (reference sequence). The CDR3 is 15 amino acids. V gave up 0 bases and J gave up 2 bases; unmatched junction bases: 3. The CDR3, as DNA: TGCAGTGCTAGAGAGTGGACTAGCGGGCCCTACGAGCAGTACTTC. Its protein is CSAREWTSGPYEQYF.

This clone was counted many times. The genes are TRBV11-2 and TRBJ1-2; D not resolved. Per the germline V gene, CDR1 is SGHAT and CDR2 is FQNNGV. V shed 4 bases and J shed 3 bases, with 12 bases lying between them. CDR3 size: 14 residues. CDR3 nucleotides: TGTGCCAGCAGCTCATCGGGTCCAGACTATGGCTACACCTTC. Translation: CASSSSGPDYGYTF.

This clone was seen many times. This chain links TRBV2 with TRBJ2-7; D is possibly TRBD1 or TRBD2 (5 bases each). Germline V gives CDR1 SNHLY, CDR2 FYNNEI. The length of the CDR3 is 11 residues. The ends were cut back, 6 bases at V and 7 bases at J, with 10 bases in the middle. CDR3 DNA: TGTGCCAGCAGGGGACGAGGGGAGCAGTACTTC. Translated, it gives CASRGRGEQYF.

Worth noting for this clone: Additional DNA sequences in this sample encode the identical CDR3. The gene calls are TRBV30 and TRBJ2-5, with 11 bases matching TRBD1. After removal of 4 bases from V and 5 bases from J, the junction contained 9 bases not matched to a gene. CDR3 length equals 15 residues. Germline V gives CDR1 GTSNPN, CDR2 SVGIG (reference sequence). The CDR3 DNA follows: TGTGCCTGGACTGGGACAGGGGGGGTATGGGAGACCCAGTACTTC. Protein: CAWTGTGGVWETQYF.

This clone appeared many times. The rearrangement joins TRBV20-1 to TRBJ2-7; D ambiguous. CDR1 is DFQATT and CDR2 is SNEGSKA in the germline V gene (reference sequence). The CDR3 is 14 amino acids. Trimming pared 2 bases from V and 3 bases from J, leaving 14 bases between. CDR3: CSARIPTGLYEQYF. In DNA, the CDR3 is TGCAGTGCTAGAATCCCAACGGGCCTCTACGAGCAGTACTTC.